One sample yielded the 2 T cell receptor beta chains listed below, sequenced in a study of T cells after posttransplantation cyclophosphamide. Data came from immunoSEQ multiplex PCR; TCRdb stores just in-frame clones and leaves some out. The data show some 40,000 clones, with none appearing a single time. Sequenced material: PBMCs. The receptors shown here come from a man aged 40-49 years in good health, CMV-negative, and a related stem cell transplant donor.

This clone was observed a handful of times. The genes are TRBV2 and TRBJ2-5; maybe TRBD2 (5 bases). Looked up from germline, CDR1 is SNHLY and CDR2 is FYNNEI. Trimming took 6 bases from V and 5 from J, leaving 16 bases between them. CDR3 length equals 14 residues. The CDR3 loop is CASSWAPRGETQYF. The DNA of the CDR3 is TGTGCCAGCAGCTGGGCCCCCAGAGGGGAGACCCAGTACTTC.

At least ten counts were recorded for this clone. V is TRBV19 and J is TRBJ2-1; 13 nucleotides match TRBD2. This CDR3 comprises 18 residues. Per germline, CDR1 LNHDA and CDR2 SQIVND (reference sequence). V trimming: 3 bases; J trimming: 7 bases; junction bases outside the gene matches: 12. The CDR3: CASSINFGLAGVGNEQFF. The CDR3 DNA sequence: TGTGCCAGTAGTATTAATTTCGGACTAGCGGGAGTTGGGAATGAGCAGTTCTTC.